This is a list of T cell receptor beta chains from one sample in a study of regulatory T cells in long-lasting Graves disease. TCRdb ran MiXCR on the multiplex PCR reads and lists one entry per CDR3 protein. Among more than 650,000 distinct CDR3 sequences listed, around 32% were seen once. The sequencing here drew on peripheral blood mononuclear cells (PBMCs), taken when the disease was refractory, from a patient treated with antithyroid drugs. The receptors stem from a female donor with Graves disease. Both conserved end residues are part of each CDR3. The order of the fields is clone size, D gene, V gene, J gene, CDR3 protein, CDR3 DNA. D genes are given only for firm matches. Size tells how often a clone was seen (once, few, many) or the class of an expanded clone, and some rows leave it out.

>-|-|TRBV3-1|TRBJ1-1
CASSLTDGNAEAFF
TGTGCCAGCAGCCTTACCGACGGGAACGCTGAAGCTTTCTTT
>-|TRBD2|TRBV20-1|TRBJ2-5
CSARQRAGSQETQYF
TGCAGTGCTAGGCAAAGAGCGGGGTCACAAGAGACCCAGTACTTC
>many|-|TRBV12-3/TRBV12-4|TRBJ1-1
CASRAAGSTEAFF
TGTGCCAGCAGGGCCGCGGGGAGCACTGAAGCTTTCTTT
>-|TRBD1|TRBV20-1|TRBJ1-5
CSASQGADQPQHF
TGCAGTGCTTCCCAGGGGGCAGACCAGCCCCAGCATTTT
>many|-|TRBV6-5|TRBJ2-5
CASSYWEQETQYF
TGTGCCAGCAGTTACTGGGAACAAGAGACCCAGTACTTC
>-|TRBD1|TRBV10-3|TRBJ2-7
CAISPGDSTYEQYF
TGTGCCATCAGTCCAGGGGACAGCACCTACGAGCAGTACTTC
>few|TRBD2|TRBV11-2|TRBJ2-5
CASSPGLAGGQAGETQYF
TGTGCCAGCAGCCCGGGACTAGCGGGAGGGCAAGCGGGAGAGACCCAGTACTTC
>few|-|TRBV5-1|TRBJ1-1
CASSFLGRKNTEAFF
TGCGCCAGCAGCTTTTTGGGGCGGAAGAACACTGAAGCTTTCTTT
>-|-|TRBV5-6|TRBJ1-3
CASNVLDGDSGNTIYF
TGTGCCAGCAACGTCCTCGACGGAGACTCTGGAAACACCATATATTTT
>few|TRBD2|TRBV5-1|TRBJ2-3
CASSLSGLTTDTQYF
TGCGCCAGCAGCCTATCGGGACTAACCACAGATACGCAGTATTTT
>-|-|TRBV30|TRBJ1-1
CAWSGVRGIEAFF
TGTGCCTGGAGTGGGGTTAGGGGGATTGAAGCTTTCTTT
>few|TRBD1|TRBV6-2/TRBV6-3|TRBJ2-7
CATAPGQNTYEQYF
TGTGCCACTGCGCCGGGACAGAACACCTACGAGCAGTACTTC
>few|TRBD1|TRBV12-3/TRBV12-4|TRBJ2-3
CASSLEGTGGGDTQYF
TGTGCCAGCAGTTTAGAAGGGACAGGGGGGGGAGATACGCAGTATTTT
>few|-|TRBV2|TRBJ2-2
CASNRGLETGELFF
TGTGCCAGCAACCGGGGCCTTGAGACCGGGGAGCTGTTTTTT
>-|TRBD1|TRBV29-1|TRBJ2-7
CSVEGGQGSQQYF
TGCAGCGTTGAAGGGGGACAGGGGTCTCAACAGTACTTC
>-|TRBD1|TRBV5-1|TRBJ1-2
CASSPSKTGTGATSFGYTF
TGCGCCAGCAGCCCATCGAAGACCGGGACAGGGGCCACCAGTTTTGGCTACACCTTC
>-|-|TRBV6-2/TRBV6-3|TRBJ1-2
CASSPEPRYGYTF
TGTGCCAGCAGTCCGGAACCGCGGTATGGCTACACCTTC
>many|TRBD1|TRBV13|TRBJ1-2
CASSPGTGPSWHYGYTF
TGTGCCAGCAGCCCCGGGACAGGTCCATCATGGCACTATGGCTACACCTTC
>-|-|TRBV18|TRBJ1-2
CASSPVDDTNYGYTF
TGTGCCAGCTCACCGGTGGACGATACTAACTATGGCTACACCTTC
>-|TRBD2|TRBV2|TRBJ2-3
CASSQGLAYDTQYF
TGTGCCAGCAGCCAGGGACTAGCTTACGATACGCAGTATTTT
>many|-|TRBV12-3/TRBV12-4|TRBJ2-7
CASSLNRQYEQYF
TGTGCCAGCAGTTTAAACAGACAATACGAGCAGTACTTC
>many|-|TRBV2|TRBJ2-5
CASSWEGETQYF
TGTGCCAGCAGCTGGGAAGGAGAGACCCAGTACTTC
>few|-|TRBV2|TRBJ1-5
CASRVQGPNQPQHF
TGTGCCAGCAGGGTACAGGGCCCAAATCAGCCCCAGCATTTT
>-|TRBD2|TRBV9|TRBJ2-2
CASSVATSGGTGELFF
TGTGCCAGCAGCGTAGCGACTAGCGGAGGGACCGGGGAGCTGTTTTTT
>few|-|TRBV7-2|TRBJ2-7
CASSLGRAPSHEQYF
TGTGCCAGCAGCTTAGGGAGAGCGCCTTCCCACGAGCAGTACTTC